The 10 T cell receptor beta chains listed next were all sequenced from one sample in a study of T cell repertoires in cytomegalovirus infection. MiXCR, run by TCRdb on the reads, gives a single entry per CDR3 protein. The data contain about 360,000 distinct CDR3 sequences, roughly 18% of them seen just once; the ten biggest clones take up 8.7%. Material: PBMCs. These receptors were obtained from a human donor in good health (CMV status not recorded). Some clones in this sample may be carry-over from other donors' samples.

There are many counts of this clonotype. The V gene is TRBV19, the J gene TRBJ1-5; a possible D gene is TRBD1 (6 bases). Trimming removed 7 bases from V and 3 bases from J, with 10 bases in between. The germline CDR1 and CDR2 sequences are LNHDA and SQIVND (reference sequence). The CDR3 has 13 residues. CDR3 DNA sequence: TGTGCCAGTACGGACAGCCACAATCAGCCCCAGCATTTT. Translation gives CASTDSHNQPQHF.

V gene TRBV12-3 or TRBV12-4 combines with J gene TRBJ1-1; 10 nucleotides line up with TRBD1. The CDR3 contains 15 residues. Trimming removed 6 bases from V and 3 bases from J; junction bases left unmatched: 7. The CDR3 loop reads CASSHPGTGDTEAFF. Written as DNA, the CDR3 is TGTGCCAGCAGCCATCCCGGGACAGGGGACACTGAAGCTTTCTTT.

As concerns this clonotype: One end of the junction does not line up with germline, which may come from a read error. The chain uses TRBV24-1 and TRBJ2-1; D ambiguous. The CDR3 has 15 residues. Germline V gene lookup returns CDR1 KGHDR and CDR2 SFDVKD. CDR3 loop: CATSDPTKSYNAQFF. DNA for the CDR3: TGTGCCACCAGTGACCCGACAAAAAGCTACAATGCGCAGTTCTTC.

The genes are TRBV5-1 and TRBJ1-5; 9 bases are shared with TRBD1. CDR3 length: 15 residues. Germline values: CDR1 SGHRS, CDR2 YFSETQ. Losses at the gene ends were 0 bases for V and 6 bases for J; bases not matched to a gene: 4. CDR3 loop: CASSLGQGDLQPQHF. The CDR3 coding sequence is TGCGCCAGCAGCTTGGGACAGGGGGATCTTCAGCCCCAGCATTTT.

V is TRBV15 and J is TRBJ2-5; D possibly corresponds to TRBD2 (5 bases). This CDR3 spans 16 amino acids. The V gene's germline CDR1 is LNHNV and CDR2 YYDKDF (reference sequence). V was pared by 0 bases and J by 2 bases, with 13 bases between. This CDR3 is CATSRDKAARQETQYF. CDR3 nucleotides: TGTGCCACCAGCAGAGATAAAGCGGCGAGACAAGAGACCCAGTACTTC.

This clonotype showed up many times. CDR3 sequence: CASSLRLYTGELFF. The CDR3 DNA sequence: TGTGCCAGCAGCCTCAGACTCTACACCGGGGAGCTGTTTTTT. The V gene is TRBV7-2, the J gene TRBJ2-2; D uncertain. The V gene's germline CDR1 is SGHTA and CDR2 FQGNSA. The CDR3 contains 14 residues. Trimming removed 5 bases at V and 3 bases at J, with 10 bases between.

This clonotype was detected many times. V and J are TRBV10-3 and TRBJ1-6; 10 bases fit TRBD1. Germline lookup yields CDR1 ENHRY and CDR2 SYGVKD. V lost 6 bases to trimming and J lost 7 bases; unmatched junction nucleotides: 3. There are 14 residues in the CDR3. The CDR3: CAIRGTGDNSPLHF. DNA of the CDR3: TGTGCCATCAGGGGGACAGGGGACAATTCACCCCTCCACTTT.

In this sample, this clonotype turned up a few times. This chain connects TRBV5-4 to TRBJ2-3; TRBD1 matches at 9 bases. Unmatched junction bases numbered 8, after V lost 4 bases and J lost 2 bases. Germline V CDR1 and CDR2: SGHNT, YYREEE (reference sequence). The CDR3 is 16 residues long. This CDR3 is CASSLTGGGPTDTQYF. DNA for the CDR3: TGTGCCAGCAGCCTGACAGGGGGGGGACCCACAGATACGCAGTATTTT.

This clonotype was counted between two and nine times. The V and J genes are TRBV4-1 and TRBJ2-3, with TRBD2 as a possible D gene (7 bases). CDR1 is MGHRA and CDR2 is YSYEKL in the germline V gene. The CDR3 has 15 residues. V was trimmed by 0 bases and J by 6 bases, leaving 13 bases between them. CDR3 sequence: CASSQEAGAGDTQYF. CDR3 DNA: TGCGCCAGCAGCCAAGAGGCGGGGGCAGGTGATACGCAGTATTTT.

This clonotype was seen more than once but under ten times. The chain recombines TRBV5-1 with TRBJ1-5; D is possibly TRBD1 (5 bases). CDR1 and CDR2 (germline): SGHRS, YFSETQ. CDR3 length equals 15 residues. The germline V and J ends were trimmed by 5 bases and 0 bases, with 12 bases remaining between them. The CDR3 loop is CASRLTDNSNQPQHF. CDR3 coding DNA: TGCGCCAGCAGGTTGACAGACAATAGCAATCAGCCCCAGCATTTT. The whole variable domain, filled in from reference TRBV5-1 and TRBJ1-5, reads KAGVTQTPRYLIKTRGQQVTLSCSPISGHRSVSWYQQTPGQGLQFLFEYFSETQRNKGNFPGRFSGRQFSNSRSEMNVSTLELGDSALYLCASRLTDNSNQPQHFGDGTRLSIL.